These 20 T cell receptor beta chains share one sample of origin, sequenced in a study of shared T cell receptors in the human thymus. The repertoire was sequenced with immunoSEQ multiplex PCR; TCRdb's copy has only in-frame clones and lacks some. The sample comprises approximately 580,000 clones, 75% to 85% of which are singletons, and about 0.012% rests with the top ten. The same data also contributed to another study, on human thymus T cells.

The source material was thymocytes. The receptors originated from a boy under two years old with a congenital heart defect.

The chain uses TRBV6-6 and TRBJ2-5; D is ambiguous. Germline CDR1 reads MNHNY; CDR2 reads SVGAGI (reference sequence). V shed 8 bases and J shed 5 bases, with 18 bases lying between them. The CDR3 consists of 14 residues. The CDR3 nucleotides read TGTGCCAGCGCCCACTCCCGCGGATTGGAGACCCAGTACTTC. This gives the protein CASAHSRGLETQYF.

The rearrangement joins TRBV7-3 to TRBJ2-7; D is perhaps TRBD1 (6 bases). The germline CDR1 and CDR2 sequences are SGHTA and FQGTGA. The CDR3 length is 13 residues. V was shortened by 5 bases and J by 9 bases, with 17 bases between the two germline ends. The CDR3 DNA is TGTGCCAGCAGCCGGGACAAGGGGCAGGGGCAGTACTTC. The encoded protein is CASSRDKGQGQYF.

The chain has TRBV5-6 and TRBJ2-7; TRBD2 is a possible D gene (6 bases). The germline gives CDR1 SGHDT, CDR2 YYEEEE. The CDR3 contains 14 residues. V lost 4 bases, J lost 0 bases, and 11 bases lay in between. CDR3 loop: CASSGGKSSYEQYF. The DNA of the CDR3 is TGTGCCAGCAGCGGAGGGAAGAGCTCCTACGAGCAGTACTTC.

The V gene is TRBV5-5, the J gene TRBJ1-5, with D unclear. This CDR3 has 16 residues. Germline V CDR1 and CDR2: SGHKS, YYEKEE (reference sequence). The germline V and J ends were trimmed by 0 bases and 2 bases, with 12 bases remaining between them. CDR3 protein: CASSLVGSWGNQPQHF. The CDR3 DNA follows: TGTGCCAGCAGCTTGGTGGGCTCATGGGGCAATCAGCCCCAGCATTTT. The variable domain in full, with the rest retrieved from reference TRBV5-5 and TRBJ1-5, is DAGVTQSPTHLIKTRGQQVTLRCSPISGHKSVSWYQQVLGQGPQFIFQYYEKEERGRGNFPDRFSARQFPNYSSELNVNALLLGDSALYLCASSLVGSWGNQPQHFGDGTRLSIL.

This clone occurred once. The rearrangement links TRBV7-2 to TRBJ2-1, with TRBD2 matching over 7 bases. Germline V gene sequence: CDR1 SGHTA, CDR2 FQGNSA. The length of the CDR3 is 13 residues. The trim removed 4 bases at V and 10 bases at J, leaving 7 bases unmatched. The CDR3 here is CASSSLWGGEQFF. The DNA of the CDR3 is TGTGCCAGCAGCTCCCTGTGGGGGGGGGAGCAGTTCTTC.

The rearrangement joins TRBV10-3 to TRBJ1-3; 8 nucleotides agree with TRBD1. CDR1 is ENHRY and CDR2 is SYGVKD in the germline V gene. J lost 3 bases, V lost 9 bases, and 4 bases had no gene match. The length of the CDR3 is 13 residues. The CDR3 loop is CAIQGAVGNTIYF. The CDR3 nucleotides read TGTGCCATTCAGGGGGCGGTTGGAAACACCATATATTTT.

The chain recombines TRBV27 with TRBJ1-2; 11 nucleotides align to TRBD1. The CDR3 covers 14 residues. CDR1 is MNHEY, CDR2 SMNVEV, per germline (reference sequence). V lost 4 bases to trimming and J lost 5 bases; unmatched junction nucleotides: 3. DNA for the CDR3: TGTGCCAGCAGTTCGGGGACAGGGGGTTATGGCTACACCTTC. Its translation is CASSSGTGGYGYTF.

As concerns this clone: Other DNA sequences within the sample encode an identical CDR3. The chain recombines TRBV25-1 with TRBJ1-1; the D gene is possibly TRBD1 (6 bases). This CDR3 contains 11 residues. Germline loops: CDR1 MGHDK, CDR2 SYGVNS. Trimming shortened V by 6 bases and J by 4 bases, and 6 bases separated the two germline ends. The CDR3 is CASRGGTEAFF. In DNA form, the CDR3 reads TGTGCCAGCAGAGGGGGCACTGAAGCTTTCTTT.

The chain links TRBV27 to TRBJ1-5; D is unclear. V lost 6 bases and J 1 base, leaving 7 bases between the germline ends. The CDR3 consists of 13 residues. Per the germline V gene, CDR1 is MNHEY and CDR2 is SMNVEV (reference sequence). The CDR3 nucleotides read TGTGCCAGCAGCCCCAGGAGCAATCAGCCCCAGCATTTT. This codes for CASSPRSNQPQHF.

The gene calls are TRBV7-9 and TRBJ2-1, with 7 bases aligning to TRBD1. The CDR3 covers 9 residues. V dropped 10 bases and J dropped 12; count of bases not matched to a gene: 3. The germline V gene has CDR1 SEHNR and CDR2 FQNEAQ (reference sequence). CDR3 amino acids: CATGGGQFF. CDR3 DNA sequence: TGTGCCACAGGGGGTGGGCAGTTCTTC.

The rearrangement links TRBV6-5 to TRBJ1-1, with D maybe TRBD1 (6 bases). V gave up 6 bases and J gave up 6 bases, with 11 bases separating them. Looked up from germline, CDR1 is MNHEY and CDR2 is SVGAGI. This CDR3 is 12 amino acids long. CDR3 nucleotides: TGTGCCAGCAGAACACAGGGCCCTGAAGCTTTCTTT. The encoded protein is CASRTQGPEAFF.

This clone was detected only a few times. This sequence joins TRBV5-6 and TRBJ2-1; D gene unclear. This CDR3 is built from 13 residues. Trimming removed 0 bases at V and 4 bases at J, with 5 bases between. Per the germline V gene, CDR1 is SGHDT and CDR2 is YYEEEE. In DNA, the CDR3 is TGTGCCAGCAGCTTGGTAGCTTACAATGAGCAGTTCTTC. Its translation is CASSLVAYNEQFF. Based on the CDR3 plus reference TRBV5-6 and TRBJ2-1, the full variable domain is DAGVTQSPTHLIKTRGQQVTLRCSPKSGHDTVSWYQQALGQGPQFIFQYYEEEERQRGNFPDRFSGHQFPNYSSELNVNALLLGDSALYLCASSLVAYNEQFFGPGTRLTVL.

The genes are TRBV30 and TRBJ2-7; 8 bases align to TRBD2. Per the germline V gene, CDR1 is GTSNPN and CDR2 is SVGIG (reference sequence). This CDR3 spans 16 amino acids. Germline trimming cut 2 bases from V and 1 base from J; bases unmatched to any gene: 10. DNA for the CDR3: TGTGCCTGGAGTTTTACCGGGACTAGGGGGTCCTACGAGCAGTACTTC. Amino acid sequence: CAWSFTGTRGSYEQYF.

J is TRBJ2-1 and V is TRBV5-1; 8 bases map to TRBD2. Germline CDR1 SGHRS, CDR2 YFSETQ. The J segment lost 0 bases and the V segment lost 5 bases, leaving 7 bases of the junction unmatched. The CDR3 extends over 16 amino acids. CDR3: CASRLAAKCSYNEQFF. CDR3 nucleotides: TGCGCCAGCAGACTAGCGGCCAAGTGCTCCTACAATGAGCAGTTCTTC.

The V and J genes are TRBV12-5 and TRBJ2-7; tentative D call: TRBD2 (6 bases). The CDR3 is 18 residues long. Deletions cut 0 bases from V and 4 bases from J, with 22 bases between. Germline values: CDR1 LGHNT, CDR2 FRNRAP. The CDR3 nucleotides are TGTGCTAGTGGTTTGGTAATCTGCCGGGAGCGCCAAGATTACGAGCAGTACTTC. Translation: CASGLVICRERQDYEQYF. The full variable domain, rest sourced from reference TRBV12-5 and TRBJ2-7, is DARVTQTPRHKVTEMGQEVTMRCQPILGHNTVFWYRQTMMQGLELLAYFRNRAPLDDSGMPKDRFSAEMPDATLATLKIQPSEPRDSAVYFCASGLVICRERQDYEQYFGPGTRLTVT.

CDR3 region: CASSPNDREGTEAFF. CDR3 nucleotides: TGTGCCAGCAGCCCCAATGACAGGGAAGGAACTGAAGCTTTCTTT. V is TRBV27 and J is TRBJ1-1; TRBD1 matches 7 bases. CDR1 and CDR2 from the germline V gene are MNHEY and SMNVEV (reference sequence). CDR3 size: 15 residues. After removal of 6 bases from V and 5 bases from J, the junction contained 12 bases not matched to a gene.

J is TRBJ1-1 and V is TRBV9, with a tentative D call TRBD1 (5 bases). Germline-derived CDR1 and CDR2 are SGDLS and YYNGEE. This CDR3 contains 14 residues. The V end was cut by 1 base, the J end by 11 bases, with 18 bases between. CDR3 coding DNA: TGTGCCAGCAGCGTATCCCCCCCTCGACAGTACGCTTTCTTT. Protein product: CASSVSPPRQYAFF.

The chain has TRBV6-1 and TRBJ2-3; no definite D call. From germline, CDR1 is MNHNS and CDR2 SASEGT. Trimming took 7 bases from V and 4 from J, leaving 12 bases between them. The CDR3 contains 13 residues. CDR3 loop: CASTKGVADTQYF. The CDR3 bases are TGTGCCAGCACCAAAGGAGTTGCAGATACGCAGTATTTT.

This clone was counted only a few times. The rearrangement links TRBV2 to TRBJ2-2, with 7 bases matching TRBD2. The CDR3 totals 16 residues. The germline CDR1 and CDR2 sequences are SNHLY and FYNNEI. V was pared by 6 bases and J by 1 base, with 8 bases of the junction left unmatched. The CDR3 nucleotides are TGTGCCAGCAGAAGGCTAGCGGCCGAGAACACCGGGGAGCTGTTTTTT. Translation: CASRRLAAENTGELFF.

The rearrangement joins TRBV25-1 to TRBJ1-2, with D possibly TRBD1 on 6 matching bases. Per germline, CDR1 MGHDK and CDR2 SYGVNS. This CDR3 comprises 14 residues. The ends were cut back, 0 bases at V and 8 bases at J, with 13 bases in the middle. CDR3 coding DNA: TGTGCCAGCAGTGAATACTTACAGGGAAGGGGCTACACCTTC. Translated: CASSEYLQGRGYTF.